The rows below give T cell receptor beta chains drawn from one sample of a study of blood T cell repertoires in COVID-19. The table came from immunoSEQ multiplex PCR; TCRdb's copy has only in-frame clones and leaves some out. The sample lists 150,000 or so clones; 80% to 90% were seen once. The sequenced sample was peripheral blood. All receptors derive from a human donor in a cohort sampled during active COVID-19. Each CDR3 is given with its conserved first and last residue. The order of the fields is D gene, clone size, J gene, V gene, CDR3 protein, CDR3 DNA. A D gene is named only where the DNA matches it firmly. The size of a clone is reported for some rows only, either as once, few or many, or as a class for expanded clones.

>TRBD1|once|TRBJ2-4|TRBV13
CASMDRGLAKNIQYF
TGTGCCAGCATGGACAGGGGACTAGCCAAAAACATTCAGTACTTC
>TRBD2|-|TRBJ2-3|TRBV12-5
CASGPSLGLAGGSVTDTQYF
TGTGCTAGTGGTCCTAGCCTCGGACTAGCGGGGGGTAGTGTGACAGATACGCAGTATTTT
>-|-|TRBJ2-1|TRBV28
CASREAASYNEQFF
TGTGCCAGCAGGGAGGCAGCTTCCTACAATGAGCAGTTCTTC
>TRBD1|-|TRBJ2-7|TRBV3-1/TRBV3-2
CASSGTGDTEQYF
TGTGCCAGCAGCGGGACAGGGGATACCGAGCAGTACTTC
>TRBD1|-|TRBJ1-3|TRBV2
CASSDPGQGHTIYF
TGTGCCAGCAGTGACCCCGGACAGGGGCACACCATATATTTT
>-|-|TRBJ1-2|TRBV28
CASTPRNYGYTF
TGTGCCAGCACCCCGAGGAACTATGGCTACACCTTC
>TRBD2|-|TRBJ2-1|TRBV27
CASRELAYNEQFF
TGTGCCAGCAGGGAACTAGCGTACAATGAGCAGTTCTTC
>-|-|TRBJ2-5|TRBV7-9
CASSLAVDSAETQYF
TGTGCCAGCAGCTTAGCGGTGGACTCGGCGGAGACCCAGTACTTC
>-|-|TRBJ1-1|TRBV30
CASRGHLGTEAFF
TGTGCCTCCCGAGGGCACCTGGGCACTGAAGCTTTCTTT
>-|few|TRBJ1-1|TRBV5-1
CASSRGSTEAFF
TGCGCCAGCAGCCGGGGGAGCACTGAAGCTTTCTTT
>TRBD1|once|TRBJ1-2|TRBV5-1
CASSNVAGQGNYGYTF
TGCGCCAGCAGCAACGTTGCGGGACAGGGAAACTATGGCTACACCTTC
>-|-|TRBJ1-1|TRBV9
CASSVELGPNTEAFF
TGTGCCAGCAGCGTAGAACTAGGGCCTAACACTGAAGCTTTCTTT
>-|once|TRBJ1-2|TRBV30
CAWSHQGSNYGYTF
TGTGCCTGGAGTCACCAGGGGTCCAACTATGGCTACACCTTC
>-|few|TRBJ1-1|TRBV5-4
CASSLDLGGTEAFF
TGTGCCAGCAGCTTGGATCTGGGAGGCACTGAAGCTTTCTTT
>-|many|TRBJ1-4|TRBV2
CASSVGGFSPNEKLFF
TGTGCCAGCAGTGTGGGAGGCTTCTCTCCTAATGAAAAACTGTTTTTT
>-|-|TRBJ1-5|TRBV19
CASSIASNQPQHF
TGTGCCAGTAGTATAGCAAGCAATCAGCCCCAGCATTTT
>-|once|TRBJ2-5|TRBV29-1
CSFGTPRLGETQYF
TGCAGCTTCGGGACTCCTCGGCTTGGAGAGACCCAGTACTTC
>TRBD1|few|TRBJ1-4|TRBV19
CASSIDLNWWTGRGKLFF
TGTGCCAGTAGTATAGATCTGAACTGGTGGACAGGACGGGGAAAACTGTTTTTT
>-|-|TRBJ1-3|TRBV18
CASSPFFSGSSGNTIYF
TGTGCCAGCTCACCATTTTTCTCGGGGAGCTCTGGAAACACCATATATTTT
>TRBD1|-|TRBJ1-5|TRBV18
CASSPRTSTGRSNQPQHF
TGTGCCAGCTCACCAAGGACATCGACAGGGCGAAGCAATCAGCCCCAGCATTTT